The T cell receptor beta chain described here comes from a study of T cell repertoires in cytomegalovirus infection. Study information: Both a matching HLA type and CMV infection were indicated by public TCR beta signatures. Study-wide points: What dominated the ex vivo response were HLA-C-restricted CMV-specific TCR beta clonotypes. Public TCR beta family frequency separated CMV-and-HLA carriers, including in an independent cohort.

TCRdb re-derived calls from the reads in MiXCR, one entry per CDR3 protein. The sample contains some 280,000 distinct CDR3 sequences, around 15% of which appear only once. In its sample, this clonotype was seen many times. What it binds is not known. Sequencing was performed on PBMCs. This sequence was found in a human donor in good health (CMV status not recorded). Some clones in this sample may be carry-over from other donors' samples.

The CDR3 loop is CASSYTYQRLERGVNNEQFF. DNA for the CDR3: TGTGCCAGCAGTTACACTTACCAGAGACTAGAGCGAGGGGTTAACAATGAGCAGTTCTTC. V is TRBV6-2 or TRBV6-3 and J is TRBJ2-1; D is possibly TRBD2 (6 bases). Germline CDR1 is MNHEY and CDR2 is SVGEGT. This CDR3 has 20 amino acids. Deletions cut 2 bases from V and 5 bases from J, with 28 bases between.